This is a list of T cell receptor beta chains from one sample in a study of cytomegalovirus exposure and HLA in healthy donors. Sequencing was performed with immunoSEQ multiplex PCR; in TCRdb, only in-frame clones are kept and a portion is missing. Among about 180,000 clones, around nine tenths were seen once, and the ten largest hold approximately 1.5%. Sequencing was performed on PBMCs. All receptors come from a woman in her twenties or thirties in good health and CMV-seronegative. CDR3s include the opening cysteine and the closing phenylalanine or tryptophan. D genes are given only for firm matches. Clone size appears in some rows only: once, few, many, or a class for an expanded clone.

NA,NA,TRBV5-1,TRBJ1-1,TGCGCCAGCAGCTTGGGGACAGTAGATATGAACACTGAAGCTTTCTTT,CASSLGTVDMNTEAFF
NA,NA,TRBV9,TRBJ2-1,TGTGCCAGCAGCGTAGCACTAGCCCATGAGCAGTTCTTC,CASSVALAHEQFF
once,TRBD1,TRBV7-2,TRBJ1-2,TGTGCCAGCAGCTTAGATCGGGACAGGGGGATTAATGGCTACACCTTC,CASSLDRDRGINGYTF
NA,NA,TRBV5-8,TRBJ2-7,TGTGCCAGCAGTGTCCGAGGAGATGAGCAGTACTTC,CASSVRGDEQYF
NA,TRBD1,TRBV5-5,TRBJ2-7,TGTGCCAGCAGATCGGGACAGGTCTACGAGCAGTACTTC,CASRSGQVYEQYF
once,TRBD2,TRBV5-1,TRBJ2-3,TGCGCCAGCAGCTCAGGACTAGCGGGGGTCACAGATACGCAGTATTTT,CASSSGLAGVTDTQYF
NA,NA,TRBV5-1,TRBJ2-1,TGCGCCAGCAGCTTGGGTCCAGTTAGGGCAGGAGGCAATGAGCAGTTCTTC,CASSLGPVRAGGNEQFF
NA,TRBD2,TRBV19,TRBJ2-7,TGTGCCAGTAGTCTAGCGGGACATGCCGAGCAGTACTTC,CASSLAGHAEQYF
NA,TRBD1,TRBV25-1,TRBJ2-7,TGTGCCAGCAGCGACACGAGGACAGGATACTCCTACGAGCAGTACTTC,CASSDTRTGYSYEQYF
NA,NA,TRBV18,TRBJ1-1,TGTGCCAGCTCACCAGACAGGGAAGCTTTCTTT,CASSPDREAFF
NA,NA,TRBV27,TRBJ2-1,TGTGCCAGCAGTTTAAGCGGTGACAATGAGCAGTTCTTC,CASSLSGDNEQFF
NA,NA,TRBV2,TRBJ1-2,TGTGCCAGCAGTGGGCCCCTTGAGGGCACAAACTATGGCTACACCTTC,CASSGPLEGTNYGYTF
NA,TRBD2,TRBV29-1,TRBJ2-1,TGCAGCGTTGAATGGACTAGCGGGGGCTATGAGCAGTTCTTC,CSVEWTSGGYEQFF
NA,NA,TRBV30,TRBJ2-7,TGTGCCTGGAGTTCCAGGTACGAGCAGTACTTC,CAWSSRYEQYF
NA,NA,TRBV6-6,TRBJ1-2,TGTGCCAGCTCCTTCGGCGGGGGGCAGTCAAATGGCTACACCTTC,CASSFGGGQSNGYTF
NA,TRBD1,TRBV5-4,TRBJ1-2,TGTGCCAGCAGCCAGGGGGCTGGCTACACCTTC,CASSQGAGYTF
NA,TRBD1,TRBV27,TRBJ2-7,TGTGCCAGCAGTTTCATGGGACAGACCTACGAGCAGTACTTC,CASSFMGQTYEQYF
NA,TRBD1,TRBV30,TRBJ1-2,TGTGCCTGGACCGGACAGGGGCGGGTTGGCTACACCTTC,CAWTGQGRVGYTF
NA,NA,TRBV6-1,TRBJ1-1,TGTGCCAGCAGTGAACCTCCGTCGGGGGTACATTTCTTT,CASSEPPSGVHFF
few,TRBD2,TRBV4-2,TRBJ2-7,TGTGCCAGCAGCCAAGCCACTAGCGGGGGATTGTACGAGCAGTACTTC,CASSQATSGGLYEQYF
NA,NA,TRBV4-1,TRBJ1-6,TGCGCCAGCAGCCAAGCGCCGGGCGGACTCAATTCACCCCTCCACTTT,CASSQAPGGLNSPLHF
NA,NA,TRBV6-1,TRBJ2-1,TGTGCCAGCAAGGATTGGCAGGGGTCCTACAATGAGCAGTTCTTC,CASKDWQGSYNEQFF
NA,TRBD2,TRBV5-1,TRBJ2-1,TGCGCCAGCAGCCGAGGACTAGCTGGGTACAATGAGCAGTTCTTC,CASSRGLAGYNEQFF
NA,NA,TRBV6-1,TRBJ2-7,TGTGCCAGCAGTGAAGAGTGGCAGGGTTTCTACGAGCAGTACTTC,CASSEEWQGFYEQYF
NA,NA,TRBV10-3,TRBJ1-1,TGTGCCATCAGTGAGGGGGGGGGCCTAGGCACTGAAGCTTTCTTT,CAISEGGGLGTEAFF
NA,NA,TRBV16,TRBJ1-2,TGTGCCAGCAGCCAATCGAGGGGAGGAGATGGCTACACCTTC,CASSQSRGGDGYTF
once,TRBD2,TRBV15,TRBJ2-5,TGTGCCACCAGCAGAGATCCAGGACTAGCGGAAGAGACCCAGTACTTC,CATSRDPGLAEETQYF